One sample yielded the 5 T cell receptor beta chains listed below, sequenced in a study of naive and memory T cell subsets. The beta constant-region primer was an equimolar mix of two oligonucleotides covering TRBC1 and TRBC2. Four rounds of PCR amplified the ligated cDNA using nested alpha and beta constant-region primers plus SP2. TCRdb called the UMI-ligation and nested PCR reads again in MiXCR, with one record for every CDR3 protein. This table has over 65,000 distinct CDR3 sequences, over 8.5% appearing once. Sequencing was performed on naive CD8+ T cells from blood. Every receptor here comes from a human donor in good health.

This clonotype appeared a few times. The rearrangement joins TRBV4-1 to TRBJ1-4; 9 positions agree with TRBD1. CDR1 MGHRA and CDR2 YSYEKL come from the germline V gene. The CDR3 spans 19 residues. Trimming took 4 bases from V and 4 from J; bases not matched to a gene: 16. Written as DNA, the CDR3 is TGCGCCAGCAGCCCCCCGCGTCCCGGGACAGGGTTCGGTAATGAAAAACTGTTTTTT. Amino acids: CASSPPRPGTGFGNEKLFF.

This clonotype has more than one count but fewer than ten. The chain couples TRBV12-3 or TRBV12-4 to TRBJ2-1; D is uncertain. The CDR3 sequence is 11 residues long. V was shortened by 3 bases and J by 5 bases, with 2 bases between the two germline ends. Here the CDR3 reads CASSFNNEQFF. CDR3 nucleotides: TGTGCCAGCAGTTTTAACAATGAGCAGTTCTTC.

V usage is TRBV5-1 and J usage is TRBJ2-1; D gene uncertain. Germline assignment: CDR1 SGHRS and CDR2 YFSETQ. V lost 5 bases and J lost 6, with 18 bases in between. The CDR3 has 15 amino acids. The CDR3 spells CASSPETQISNEQFF. In DNA form, the CDR3 reads TGCGCCAGCAGTCCTGAGACCCAAATCAGCAATGAGCAGTTCTTC.

This clonotype was counted at least ten times. The CDR3: CASSTWTGGNEQYF. In nucleotides, the CDR3 is TGCGCCAGCAGTACCTGGACGGGGGGAAACGAGCAGTACTTC. The rearrangement joins TRBV5-1 to TRBJ2-7, with TRBD2 matching 7 bases. CDR3 length: 14 residues. Germline V gene sequence: CDR1 SGHRS, CDR2 YFSETQ. Trimming took 5 bases from V and 5 from J; bases not matched to a gene: 10.

The chain employs TRBV28 and TRBJ2-7; the D gene is possibly TRBD1 (5 bases). The V end was cut by 3 bases, the J end by 6 bases, with 12 bases between. The CDR3 length is 13 residues. The germline V gene encodes CDR1 MDHEN and CDR2 SYDVKM. CDR3 DNA: TGTGCCAGCAGTTTGTTGGACACCACCGAGCAGTACTTC. It encodes CASSLLDTTEQYF.